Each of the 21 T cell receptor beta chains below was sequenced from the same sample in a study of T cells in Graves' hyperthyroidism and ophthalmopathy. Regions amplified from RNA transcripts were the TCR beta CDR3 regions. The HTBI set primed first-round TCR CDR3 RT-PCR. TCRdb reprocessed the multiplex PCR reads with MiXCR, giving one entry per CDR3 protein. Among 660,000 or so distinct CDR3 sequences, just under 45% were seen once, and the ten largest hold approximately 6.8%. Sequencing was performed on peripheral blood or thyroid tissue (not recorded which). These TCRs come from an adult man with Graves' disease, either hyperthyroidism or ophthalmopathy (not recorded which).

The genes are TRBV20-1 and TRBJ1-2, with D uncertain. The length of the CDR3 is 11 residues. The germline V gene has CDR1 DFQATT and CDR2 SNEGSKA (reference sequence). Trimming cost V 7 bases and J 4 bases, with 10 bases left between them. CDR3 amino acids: CSVAGSYGYTF. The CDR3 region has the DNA TGCAGTGTTGCGGGGTCCTATGGCTACACCTTC.

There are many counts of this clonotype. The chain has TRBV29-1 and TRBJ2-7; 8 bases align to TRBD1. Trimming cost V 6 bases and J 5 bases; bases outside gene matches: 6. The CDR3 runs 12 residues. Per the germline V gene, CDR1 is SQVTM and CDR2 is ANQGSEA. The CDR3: CSVSATGDEQYF. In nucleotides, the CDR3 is TGCAGCGTCTCCGCGACAGGGGACGAGCAGTACTTC.

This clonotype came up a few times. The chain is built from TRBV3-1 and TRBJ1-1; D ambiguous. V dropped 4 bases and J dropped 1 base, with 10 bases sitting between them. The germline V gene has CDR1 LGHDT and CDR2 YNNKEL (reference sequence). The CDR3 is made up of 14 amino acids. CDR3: CASSPVLANTEAFF. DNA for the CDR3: TGTGCCAGCAGCCCTGTACTGGCGAACACTGAAGCTTTCTTT.

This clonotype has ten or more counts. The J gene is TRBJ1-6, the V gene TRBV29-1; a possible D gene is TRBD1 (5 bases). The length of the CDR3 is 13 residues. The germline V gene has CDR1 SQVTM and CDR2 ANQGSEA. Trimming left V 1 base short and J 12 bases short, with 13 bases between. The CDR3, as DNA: TGCAGCGTTGAAGTCGGGGGTAATGGACCCCTCCACTTT. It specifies CSVEVGGNGPLHF.

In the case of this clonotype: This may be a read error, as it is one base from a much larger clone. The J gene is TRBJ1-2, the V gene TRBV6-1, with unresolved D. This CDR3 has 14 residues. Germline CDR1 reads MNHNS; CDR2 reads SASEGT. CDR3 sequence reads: CASSYSTPNYGHTF. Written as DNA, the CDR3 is TGTGCCAGCAGTTACTCGACTCCTAACTATGGCCACACCTTC.

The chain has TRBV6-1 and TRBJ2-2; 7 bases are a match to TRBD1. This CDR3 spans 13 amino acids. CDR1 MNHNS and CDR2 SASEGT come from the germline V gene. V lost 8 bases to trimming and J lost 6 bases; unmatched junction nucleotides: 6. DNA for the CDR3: TGTGCCAGCGGGTCAGGGGGAGCCGGGGAGCTGTTTTTT. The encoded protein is CASGSGGAGELFF.

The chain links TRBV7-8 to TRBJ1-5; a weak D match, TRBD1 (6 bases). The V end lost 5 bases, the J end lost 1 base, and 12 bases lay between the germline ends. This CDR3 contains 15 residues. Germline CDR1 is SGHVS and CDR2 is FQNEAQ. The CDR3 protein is CASSQGTSSNQPQHF. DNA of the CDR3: TGTGCCAGCAGCCAGGGGACATCAAGCAATCAGCCCCAGCATTTT.

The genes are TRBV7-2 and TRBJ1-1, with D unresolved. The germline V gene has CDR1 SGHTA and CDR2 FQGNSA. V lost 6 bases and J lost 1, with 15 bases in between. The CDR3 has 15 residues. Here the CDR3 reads CASSESVVWNTEAFF. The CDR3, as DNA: TGTGCCAGCAGTGAATCCGTGGTCTGGAACACTGAAGCTTTCTTT.

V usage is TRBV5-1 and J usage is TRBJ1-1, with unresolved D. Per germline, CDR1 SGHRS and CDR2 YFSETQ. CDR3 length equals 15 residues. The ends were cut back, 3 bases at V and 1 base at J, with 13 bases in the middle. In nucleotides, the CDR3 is TGCGCCAGCAGCTCTGGTGGGAGTAGGAACACTGAAGCTTTCTTT. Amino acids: CASSSGGSRNTEAFF. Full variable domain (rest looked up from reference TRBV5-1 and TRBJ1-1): KAGVTQTPRYLIKTRGQQVTLSCSPISGHRSVSWYQQTPGQGLQFLFEYFSETQRNKGNFPGRFSGRQFSNSRSEMNVSTLELGDSALYLCASSSGGSRNTEAFFGQGTRLTVV.

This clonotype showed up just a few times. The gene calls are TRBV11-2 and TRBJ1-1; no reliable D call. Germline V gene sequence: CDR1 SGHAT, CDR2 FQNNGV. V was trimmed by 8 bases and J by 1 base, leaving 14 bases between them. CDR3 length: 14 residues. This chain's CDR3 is CASVPGNGNTEAFF. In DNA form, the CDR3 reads TGTGCCAGCGTCCCGGGGAACGGGAACACTGAAGCTTTCTTT.

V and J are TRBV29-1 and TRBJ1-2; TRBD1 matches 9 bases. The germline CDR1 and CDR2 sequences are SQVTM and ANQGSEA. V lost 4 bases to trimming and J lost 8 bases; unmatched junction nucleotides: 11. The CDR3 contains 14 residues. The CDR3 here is CSVAHRGLRRGYTF. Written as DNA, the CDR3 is TGCAGCGTTGCCCACAGGGGGCTTCGGAGAGGCTACACCTTC.

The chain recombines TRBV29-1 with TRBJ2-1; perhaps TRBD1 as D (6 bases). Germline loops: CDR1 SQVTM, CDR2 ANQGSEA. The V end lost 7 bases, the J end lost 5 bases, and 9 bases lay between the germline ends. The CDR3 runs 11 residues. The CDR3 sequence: CSARDNNEQFF. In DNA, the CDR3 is TGCAGCGCTCGGGACAACAATGAGCAGTTCTTC.

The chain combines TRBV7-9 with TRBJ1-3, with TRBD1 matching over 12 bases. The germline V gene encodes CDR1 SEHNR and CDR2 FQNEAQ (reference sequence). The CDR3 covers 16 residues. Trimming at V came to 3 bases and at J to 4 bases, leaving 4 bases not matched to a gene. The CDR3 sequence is CASSLGQGALGNTIYF. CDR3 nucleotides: TGTGCCAGCAGCTTGGGACAGGGGGCCTTGGGAAACACCATATATTTT.

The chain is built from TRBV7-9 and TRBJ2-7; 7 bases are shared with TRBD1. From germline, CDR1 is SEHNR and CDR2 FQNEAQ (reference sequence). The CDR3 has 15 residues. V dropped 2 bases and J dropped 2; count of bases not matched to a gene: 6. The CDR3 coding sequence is TGTGCCAGCAGCTTAACCCACAGGGGCGCCTACGAGCAGTACTTC. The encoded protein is CASSLTHRGAYEQYF.

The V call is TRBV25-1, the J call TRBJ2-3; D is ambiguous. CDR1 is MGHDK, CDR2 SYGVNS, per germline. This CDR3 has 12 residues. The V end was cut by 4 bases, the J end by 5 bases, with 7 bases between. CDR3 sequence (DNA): TGTGCCAGCAGTGTTGTGGGAGATACGCAGTATTTT. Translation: CASSVVGDTQYF.

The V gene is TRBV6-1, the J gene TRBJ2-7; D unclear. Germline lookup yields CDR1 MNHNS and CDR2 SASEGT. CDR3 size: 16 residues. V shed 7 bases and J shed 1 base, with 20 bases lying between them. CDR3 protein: CASTLSRSAGSYEQYF. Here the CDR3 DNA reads TGTGCCAGCACCTTAAGTCGTTCGGCCGGGTCCTACGAGCAGTACTTC.

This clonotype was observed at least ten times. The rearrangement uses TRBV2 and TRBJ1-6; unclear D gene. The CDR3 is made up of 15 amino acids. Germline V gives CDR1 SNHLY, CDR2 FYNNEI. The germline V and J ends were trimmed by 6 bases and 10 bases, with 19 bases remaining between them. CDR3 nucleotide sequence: TGTGCCAGCAGAGCCACACCGGAGGGTGGCTCACCCCTCCACTTT. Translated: CASRATPEGGSPLHF. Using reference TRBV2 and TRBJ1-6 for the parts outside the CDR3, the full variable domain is EPEVTQTPSHQVTQMGQEVILRCVPISNHLYFYWYRQILGQKVEFLVSFYNNEISEKSEIFDDQFSVERPDGSNFTLKIRSTKLEDSAMYFCASRATPEGGSPLHFGNGTRLTVT.

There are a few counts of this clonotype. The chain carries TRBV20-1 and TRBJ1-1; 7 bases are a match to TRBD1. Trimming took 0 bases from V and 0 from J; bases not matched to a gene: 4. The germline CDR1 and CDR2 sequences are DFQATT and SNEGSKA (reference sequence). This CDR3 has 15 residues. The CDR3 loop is CSARDRDSLNTEAFF. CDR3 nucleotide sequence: TGCAGTGCTAGAGATCGGGACAGCTTGAACACTGAAGCTTTCTTT.

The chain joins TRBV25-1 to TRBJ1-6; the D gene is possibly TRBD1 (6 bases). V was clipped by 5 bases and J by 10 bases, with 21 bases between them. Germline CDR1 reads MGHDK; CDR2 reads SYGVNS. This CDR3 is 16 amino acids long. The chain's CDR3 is CASSWDAGVYWSPLHF. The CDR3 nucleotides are TGTGCCAGCAGTTGGGACGCAGGGGTCTATTGGTCACCCCTCCACTTT.

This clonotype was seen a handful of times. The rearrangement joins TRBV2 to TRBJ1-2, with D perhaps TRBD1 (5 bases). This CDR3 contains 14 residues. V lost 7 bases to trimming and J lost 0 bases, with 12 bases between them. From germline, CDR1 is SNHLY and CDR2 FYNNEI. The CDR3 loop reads CASINRTTNYGYTF. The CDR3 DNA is TGTGCCAGCATTAACAGGACTACTAACTATGGCTACACCTTC.

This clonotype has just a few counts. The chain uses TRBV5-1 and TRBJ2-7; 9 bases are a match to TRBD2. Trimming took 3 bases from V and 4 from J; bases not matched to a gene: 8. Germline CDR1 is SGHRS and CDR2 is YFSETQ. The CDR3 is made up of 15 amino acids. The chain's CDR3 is CASSYEGLAGYEQYF. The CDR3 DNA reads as TGCGCCAGCAGCTATGAGGGGCTAGCGGGGTACGAGCAGTACTTC.